This T cell receptor (beta chain) appears in the sequencing data of a study of cytomegalovirus exposure and HLA in healthy donors. In its sample, this clone was seen a few times. Other nucleotide sequences from this sample produce the same CDR3. Researchers ran the PCR with 60 Vbeta and 13 Jbeta primers. TCRdb's copy holds only in-frame clones and misses some; the assay was immunoSEQ multiplex PCR. The profile shows around 150,000 clones, 60% to 70% of them singletons. Germline loops: CDR1 SGHRS, CDR2 YFSETQ. V shed 0 bases and J shed 4 bases, with 8 bases lying between them. The CDR3 is 13 residues long.

The V call is TRBV5-1, the J call TRBJ2-7; possible D gene TRBD1, 6 bases. Sequences were obtained from PBMCs. This sequence was found in an older woman in good health and CMV-seropositive. CDR3 protein: CASSLDREYEQYF. DNA for the CDR3: TGCGCCAGCAGCTTGGACAGGGAGTACGAGCAGTACTTC.